A selection of T cell receptor beta chains follows, all from one sample in a study of cytomegalovirus exposure and HLA in healthy donors. The data were produced by immunoSEQ multiplex PCR, yet TCRdb's version contains in-frame clones alone and is incomplete. The table lists 200,000 or so clones, about 89% of them singletons. Sample: PBMCs. Receptors originate from a man aged 25 to 45 in good health and CMV-seronegative. CDR3s include the opening cysteine and the closing phenylalanine or tryptophan. D genes are given only for firm matches. A row's size may be missing; if present it is once, few, many or a size class.

j_call clone_size d_call v_call cdr3_aa cdr3_nt
TRBJ2-2 NA NA TRBV6-6 CATNPSGDGELFF TGTGCCACGAATCCCTCAGGGGACGGGGAGCTGTTTTTT
TRBJ1-5 few NA TRBV6-6 CASSSGGTAQPQHF TGTGCCAGCAGTTCGGGAGGTACGGCACAGCCCCAGCATTTT
TRBJ1-2 once TRBD1 TRBV28 CASSSQDRGYGYTF TGTGCCAGCAGTTCCCAGGACAGGGGGTATGGCTACACCTTC
TRBJ2-5 once NA TRBV11-1 CASSSSRTKETQYF TGTGCCAGCAGCTCCTCTCGGACTAAAGAGACCCAGTACTTC
TRBJ2-7 once NA TRBV7-8 CASSLAGGTYEQYF TGTGCCAGCAGCTTAGCAGGGGGAACCTACGAGCAGTACTTC
TRBJ1-1 NA NA TRBV18 CASSPLDSNSYTEAFF TGTGCCAGCTCACCACTTGACAGTAACAGTTATACTGAAGCTTTCTTT
TRBJ1-1 NA TRBD1 TRBV28 CASSLRQGYRNTEAFF TGTGCCAGCAGTTTACGACAGGGGTATAGGAACACTGAAGCTTTCTTT
TRBJ1-5 NA NA TRBV19 CASSITAYSNQPQHF TGTGCCAGTAGTATAACAGCTTATAGCAATCAGCCCCAGCATTTT
TRBJ2-6 NA NA TRBV2 CASNRVGANVLTF TGTGCCAGCAACAGGGTTGGGGCCAACGTCCTGACTTTC
TRBJ2-3 NA NA TRBV5-1 CASSLQAGASTDTQYF TGCGCCAGCAGCTTGCAAGCGGGCGCTAGCACAGATACGCAGTATTTT
TRBJ2-5 once TRBD2 TRBV30 CAWRGGRAMETQYF TGTGCCTGGAGAGGCGGGAGGGCCATGGAGACCCAGTACTTC
TRBJ1-1 NA TRBD1 TRBV5-1 CASSLRTGANTEAFF TGCGCCAGCAGCTTGCGGACAGGCGCGAACACTGAAGCTTTCTTT
TRBJ2-1 NA TRBD2 TRBV7-8 CASSSTSGVSYNEQFF TGTGCCAGCAGCTCGACTAGCGGGGTCTCCTACAATGAGCAGTTCTTC
TRBJ2-6 once TRBD1 TRBV2 CASRWPRDRALSGANVLTF TGTGCCAGCAGGTGGCCCCGGGACAGGGCGCTCTCTGGGGCCAACGTCCTGACTTTC
TRBJ2-1 few TRBD1 TRBV6-5 CASSPDRASYNEQFF TGTGCCAGCAGCCCGGACAGGGCGTCCTACAATGAGCAGTTCTTC
TRBJ1-1 NA NA TRBV30 CAWSGGANTEAFF TGTGCCTGGAGTGGGGGAGCGAACACTGAAGCTTTCTTT
TRBJ1-5 NA TRBD1 TRBV6-6 CASSRDRGSNQPQHF TGTGCCAGCAGCCGCGACAGGGGTAGCAATCAGCCCCAGCATTTT
TRBJ2-7 once TRBD2 TRBV4-1 CASSQDRSRTSSEQYF TGCGCCAGCAGCCAAGATCGCAGTAGGACTAGCAGCGAGCAGTACTTC
TRBJ2-5 NA TRBD1 TRBV2 CASKGQQETQYF TGTGCCAGCAAGGGACAGCAAGAGACCCAGTACTTC
TRBJ2-7 NA NA TRBV28 CASSQLQGWQYF TGTGCCAGCAGTCAGCTACAGGGATGGCAGTACTTC
TRBJ1-2 NA TRBD1 TRBV18 CASSPRTGGENYGYTF TGTGCCAGCTCACCACGCACAGGGGGCGAGAACTATGGCTACACCTTC
TRBJ2-5 NA TRBD1 TRBV4-1 CASSRQGQETQYF TGCGCCAGCAGCCGACAGGGGCAAGAGACCCAGTACTTC
TRBJ1-2 NA NA TRBV4-2 CASSQTGQNYGYTF TGTGCCAGCAGCCAAACCGGACAGAACTATGGCTACACCTTC
TRBJ2-2 NA NA TRBV19 CATQRVIGELFF TGTGCCACCCAGAGGGTAATCGGGGAGCTGTTTTTT
TRBJ2-1 NA TRBD2 TRBV7-6 CASSLLAGGHGEQFF TGTGCCAGCAGCTTGTTAGCGGGGGGGCACGGTGAGCAGTTCTTC
TRBJ2-1 few TRBD1 TRBV27 CASRQGYNEQFF TGTGCCAGTCGACAGGGCTACAATGAGCAGTTCTTC
TRBJ1-1 NA NA TRBV2 CASSGEEAFF TGTGCCAGCAGTGGAGAAGAAGCTTTCTTT
TRBJ2-3 NA TRBD1 TRBV19 CASTAVPRTGGPDTQYF TGTGCCAGTACCGCGGTCCCGCGGACAGGGGGGCCAGATACGCAGTATTTT
TRBJ2-2 NA TRBD1 TRBV5-5 CASSAGLTGSTGELFF TGTGCCAGCAGCGCAGGGTTGACAGGGTCCACCGGGGAGCTGTTTTTT
TRBJ1-2 NA NA TRBV27 CASTKGGDYGYTF TGTGCCAGCACGAAGGGGGGGGACTATGGCTACACCTTC
TRBJ1-1 NA NA TRBV27 CASSFFSGNTEAFF TGTGCCAGCAGTTTTTTCTCGGGGAACACTGAAGCTTTCTTT
TRBJ2-6 NA NA TRBV28 CASSGPTDPPTYLTF TGTGCCAGCAGCGGACCGACAGACCCGCCTACTTACCTGACTTTC
TRBJ2-7 NA TRBD1 TRBV5-1 CASRVPGQGYEQYF TGCGCCAGCAGAGTCCCGGGACAGGGTTACGAGCAGTACTTC
TRBJ1-6 NA NA TRBV4-1 CASSKRQSLGSPLHF TGCGCCAGCAGCAAACGACAGTCTCTGGGTTCACCCCTCCACTTT
TRBJ1-4 few NA TRBV2 CASGGIDTLDEKLFF TGTGCCAGCGGAGGCATTGACACTCTGGATGAAAAACTGTTTTTT
TRBJ2-3 NA TRBD1 TRBV4-3 CASSPGQGGGSTDTQYF TGCGCCAGCAGCCCTGGACAGGGTGGTGGTAGCACAGATACGCAGTATTTT
TRBJ2-2 NA NA TRBV9 CASSPFPTANTGELFF TGTGCCAGCAGCCCTTTCCCAACAGCGAACACCGGGGAGCTGTTTTTT
TRBJ2-5 NA NA TRBV7-9 CASSLARTQETQYF TGTGCCAGCAGCTTAGCACGAACTCAAGAGACCCAGTACTTC
TRBJ1-5 NA TRBD1 TRBV15 CATSRGQINQPQHF TGTGCCACCAGCAGGGGACAGATCAATCAGCCCCAGCATTTT
TRBJ2-2 NA NA TRBV28 CASTTGEETGELFF TGTGCCAGCACCACAGGGGAGGAAACCGGGGAGCTGTTTTTT
TRBJ1-1 NA TRBD1 TRBV11-2 CASSFTRRGGVTEAFF TGTGCCAGCAGCTTCACTCGGCGAGGGGGCGTCACTGAAGCTTTCTTT
TRBJ2-2 few TRBD1 TRBV25-1 CASSDRTGRYTGELFF TGTGCCAGCAGTGACCGGACAGGGAGATACACCGGGGAGCTGTTTTTT
TRBJ2-1 NA TRBD1 TRBV6-1 CASRDRDPGNEQFF TGTGCCAGCAGGGACAGGGATCCCGGCAATGAGCAGTTCTTC
TRBJ2-2 NA TRBD2 TRBV5-1 CASSPLGGDKDTGELFF TGCGCCAGCAGCCCCCTCGGGGGGGACAAGGACACCGGGGAGCTGTTTTTT
TRBJ1-1 NA NA TRBV6-4 CASRLREAFF TGTGCCAGCAGGCTCCGGGAAGCTTTCTTT
TRBJ2-1 NA NA TRBV15 CATSTRVTIHEQFF TGTGCCACCAGCACACGAGTTACGATCCATGAGCAGTTCTTC